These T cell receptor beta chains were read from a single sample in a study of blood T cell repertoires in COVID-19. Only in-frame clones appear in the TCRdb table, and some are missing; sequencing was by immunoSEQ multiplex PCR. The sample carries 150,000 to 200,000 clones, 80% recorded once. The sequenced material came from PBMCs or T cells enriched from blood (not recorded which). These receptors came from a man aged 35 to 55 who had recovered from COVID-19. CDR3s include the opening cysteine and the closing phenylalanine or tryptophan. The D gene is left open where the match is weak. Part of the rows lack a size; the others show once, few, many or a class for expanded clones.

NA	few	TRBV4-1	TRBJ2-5	TGCGCCAGCAGCCAAGAAGGTGAGGGGACCCAGTACTTC	CASSQEGEGTQYF
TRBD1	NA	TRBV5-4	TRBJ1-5	TGTGCCAGCAGCTTACAGGGGGCGCGTCAGCCCCAGCATTTT	CASSLQGARQPQHF
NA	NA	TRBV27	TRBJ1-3	TGTGCCAGCAGTTCCAGGGGTTCTGGAAACACCATATATTTT	CASSSRGSGNTIYF
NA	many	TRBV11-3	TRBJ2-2	TGTGCCAGCAGCTTAGGGACACCTGGCGGGGAGCTGTTTTTT	CASSLGTPGGELFF
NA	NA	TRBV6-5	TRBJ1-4	TGTGCCACTGCGGGGCACAGACGTGAAAAACTGTTTTTT	CATAGHRREKLFF
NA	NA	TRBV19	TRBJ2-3	TGTGCCAGTAGTTCACAGGTTATTAAGGCAGATACGCAGTATTTT	CASSSQVIKADTQYF
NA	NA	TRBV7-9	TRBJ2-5	TGTGCCAGCAGCTGGGTCGGGCGGGACGAAGATACCCAGTACTTC	CASSWVGRDEDTQYF
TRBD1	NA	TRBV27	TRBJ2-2	TGTGCCAGCAGTGTAACGGGGACAGGGGGTTCTCACGGGGAGCTGTTTTTT	CASSVTGTGGSHGELFF
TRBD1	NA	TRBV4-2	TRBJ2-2	TGTGCCAGCAGCCAAGGGACAGGGGCGGCCGGGGAGCTGTTTTTT	CASSQGTGAAGELFF
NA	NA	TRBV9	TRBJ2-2	TGTGCCAGCGCCCGGGAACCCCAGAACACCGGGGAGCTGTTTTTT	CASAREPQNTGELFF
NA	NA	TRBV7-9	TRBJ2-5	TGTGCCAGCAGTCCCCGAGGACGACTAGGGGAGACCCAGTACTTC	CASSPRGRLGETQYF
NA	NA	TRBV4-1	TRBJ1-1	TGCGCCAGCAGCCAAGGGGTTTCGGGAGCTTTCTTT	CASSQGVSGAFF
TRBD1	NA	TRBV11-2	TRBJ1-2	TGTGCCAGCAGCCCGGGACAGATTCTCTATGGCTACACCTTC	CASSPGQILYGYTF
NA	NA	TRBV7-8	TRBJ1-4	TGTGCCAGCAGCTTGGGGCCTAAATTTGAAAAACTGTTTTTT	CASSLGPKFEKLFF
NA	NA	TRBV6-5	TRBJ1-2	TGTGCCAGCAGTTACAAAGGAGGGATAGATGGCTACACCTTC	CASSYKGGIDGYTF
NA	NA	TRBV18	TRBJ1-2	TGTGCCAGCTCATCTACAGGGAATAACTATGGCTACACCTTC	CASSSTGNNYGYTF
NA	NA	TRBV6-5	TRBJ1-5	TGTGCCAGCAGGGCGGGCAATCAGCCCCAGCATTTT	CASRAGNQPQHF
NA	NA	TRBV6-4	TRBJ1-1	TGTGCCAGCAGTGGACAGCCGAACACTGAAGCTTTCTTT	CASSGQPNTEAFF